A selection of T cell receptor beta chains follows, all from one sample in a study of patients and donors after allogeneic stem cell transplantation. Each CDR3 protein gets one entry after TCRdb re-called the RT-PCR reads with MiXCR. Among 390,000 or so distinct CDR3 sequences listed, 16% were seen once. Sequenced material: blood, either unsorted or a sorted T cell fraction (not recorded which). Receptor source: a human donor who was either an allogeneic HSCT recipient or a stem cell or donor lymphocyte infusion donor (not recorded which). It is not recorded whose cells these are; they may come from a transplant donor. Each CDR3 is given with its conserved first and last residue. Each record gives: clone size, J gene, V gene, D gene, CDR3 protein, CDR3 DNA. The D gene is left open where the match is weak. The size of a clone is reported for some rows only, either as once, few or many, or as a class for expanded clones.

abundance: few
j_gene: TRBJ1-2
v_gene: TRBV20-1
d_gene: -
CDR3aa: CSARVMGAGSGYTF
CDR3nt: TGCAGTGCTAGGGTAATGGGCGCAGGGTCTGGCTACACCTTC

abundance: few
j_gene: TRBJ2-5
v_gene: TRBV7-3
d_gene: TRBD1
CDR3aa: CASSWEDRGLETQYF
CDR3nt: TGTGCCAGCAGCTGGGAAGACAGGGGGCTGGAGACCCAGTACTTC

abundance: -
j_gene: TRBJ2-7
v_gene: TRBV7-9
d_gene: TRBD2
CDR3aa: CASSFGSSGIPYEQYF
CDR3nt: TGTGCCAGCAGCTTCGGGTCTAGCGGGATTCCCTACGAGCAGTACTTC

abundance: many
j_gene: TRBJ2-2
v_gene: TRBV5-1
d_gene: TRBD1
CDR3aa: CASSTWGQKNTGELFF
CDR3nt: TGCGCCAGCAGTACATGGGGACAGAAGAACACCGGGGAGCTGTTTTTT

abundance: few
j_gene: TRBJ2-7
v_gene: TRBV9
d_gene: -
CDR3aa: CASSEGFSYEQYF
CDR3nt: TGTGCCAGCAGCGAGGGGTTTTCCTACGAGCAGTACTTC

abundance: -
j_gene: TRBJ2-7
v_gene: TRBV7-2
d_gene: TRBD2
CDR3aa: CASSYWRGAAYEQYF
CDR3nt: TGTGCCAGCAGCTATTGGCGGGGGGCCGCCTACGAGCAGTACTTC

abundance: few
j_gene: TRBJ2-7
v_gene: TRBV9
d_gene: TRBD2
CDR3aa: CASSGTSGGASPSYEQYF
CDR3nt: TGTGCCAGCAGCGGGACTAGCGGGGGGGCTTCCCCGTCCTACGAGCAGTACTTC

abundance: many
j_gene: TRBJ2-5
v_gene: TRBV15
d_gene: -
CDR3aa: CATSRRQQETQYF
CDR3nt: TGTGCCACCAGCAGGCGGCAGCAAGAGACCCAGTACTTC

abundance: few
j_gene: TRBJ1-6
v_gene: TRBV9
d_gene: -
CDR3aa: CASSVGQSGSPLHF
CDR3nt: TGTGCCAGCAGCGTAGGCCAAAGCGGGTCACCCCTCCACTTT

abundance: few
j_gene: TRBJ1-6
v_gene: TRBV7-9
d_gene: -
CDR3aa: CASSLALRRDSPLHF
CDR3nt: TGTGCCAGCAGCTTAGCGCTGAGGAGGGACTCACCCCTCCACTTT

abundance: many
j_gene: TRBJ2-5
v_gene: TRBV12-3/TRBV12-4
d_gene: -
CDR3aa: CASSGQTSVETQYF
CDR3nt: TGTGCCAGCAGTGGACAGACTAGTGTAGAGACCCAGTACTTC

abundance: -
j_gene: TRBJ1-1
v_gene: TRBV6-1
d_gene: -
CDR3aa: CASSESAGRTEAFF
CDR3nt: TGTGCCAGCAGTGAGTCGGCTGGACGGACCGAAGCTTTCTTT

abundance: -
j_gene: TRBJ2-5
v_gene: TRBV11-2
d_gene: TRBD1
CDR3aa: CASSLVGTGVQETQYF
CDR3nt: TGTGCCAGCAGCTTAGTCGGGACAGGGGTCCAAGAGACCCAGTACTTC

abundance: few
j_gene: TRBJ2-5
v_gene: TRBV2
d_gene: -
CDR3aa: CASSERVETQYF
CDR3nt: TGTGCCAGCAGTGAACGGGTTGAGACCCAGTACTTC

abundance: -
j_gene: TRBJ2-5
v_gene: TRBV7-8
d_gene: TRBD2
CDR3aa: CASSLVGGAGETQYF
CDR3nt: TGTGCCAGCAGCTTAGTCGGGGGGGCTGGAGAGACCCAGTACTTC

abundance: -
j_gene: TRBJ2-5
v_gene: TRBV13
d_gene: TRBD2
CDR3aa: CASSLSISGVRETQYF
CDR3nt: TGTGCCAGCAGCTTAAGTATTAGCGGGGTTCGAGAGACCCAGTACTTC

abundance: -
j_gene: TRBJ2-5
v_gene: TRBV9
d_gene: -
CDR3aa: CASSVAGRTETQYF
CDR3nt: TGTGCCAGCAGCGTAGCGGGAAGGACAGAGACCCAGTACTTC

abundance: many
j_gene: TRBJ2-1
v_gene: TRBV6-2/TRBV6-3
d_gene: TRBD2
CDR3aa: CASSLRTSGDLDEQFF
CDR3nt: TGTGCCAGCAGTCTCCGGACTAGCGGGGACCTCGATGAGCAGTTCTTC